The 22 T cell receptor beta chains given below trace back to one sample, sequenced in a study of PD-L1 blockade in urothelial cancer. Sequencing used immunoSEQ multiplex PCR; TCRdb keeps in-frame clones, though not all of them. The data hold tens of thousands of clones, with roughly 90% observed a single time. The time point: peripheral blood 6 weeks after treatment start. Sequencing used PBMCs, obtained around atezolizumab (anti-PD-L1) treatment. Receptors were obtained from a man in his 60s with urothelial cancer.

This chain connects TRBV27 to TRBJ2-3; no firm D call. Trimming removed 0 bases from V and 0 bases from J, with 4 bases in between. The germline gives CDR1 MNHEY, CDR2 SMNVEV (reference sequence). This CDR3 spans 14 amino acids. The CDR3 protein is CASSLSRSTDTQYF. CDR3 in DNA: TGTGCCAGCAGTTTATCCAGGAGCACAGATACGCAGTATTTT.

This clone was detected a few times. V and J are TRBV18 and TRBJ1-3; perhaps TRBD1 as D (6 bases). The V gene lost 6 bases and the J gene lost 0 bases, with 15 bases spanning the gap. Germline V lookup: CDR1 KGHSH, CDR2 LQKENI. This CDR3 has 16 amino acids. Here the CDR3 DNA reads TGTGCCAGCTCCAGGGGCGAAGAGATCTCTGGAAACACCATATATTTT. As protein: CASSRGEEISGNTIYF.

The V gene is TRBV6-1, the J gene TRBJ2-3; 7 bases fit TRBD1. After removal of 5 bases from V and 1 base from J, the junction contained 3 bases not matched to a gene. This CDR3 has 14 residues. Germline loops: CDR1 MNHNS, CDR2 SASEGT. The CDR3 sequence is CASSRDRGTDTQYF. The DNA of the CDR3 is TGTGCCAGCAGTCGGGACAGAGGCACAGATACGCAGTATTTT.

The V gene is TRBV6-5, the J gene TRBJ2-7, with D possibly being TRBD1 (5 bases). Germline V CDR1 and CDR2: MNHEY, SVGAGI. The germline V and J ends were trimmed by 6 bases and 0 bases, with 9 bases remaining between them. This CDR3 comprises 13 residues. The CDR3 protein is CASSRQGSYEQYF. The CDR3 DNA follows: TGTGCCAGCAGCCGCCAGGGCTCCTACGAGCAGTACTTC.

The chain is built from TRBV7-9 and TRBJ1-3; D is uncertain. Germline V lookup: CDR1 SEHNR, CDR2 FQNEAQ (reference sequence). Trimming cost V 5 bases and J 1 base, with 18 bases left between them. This CDR3 has 17 amino acids. CDR3 region: CASSRKTGGRSGNTIYF. In DNA, the CDR3 is TGTGCCAGCAGCCGAAAAACCGGAGGACGATCTGGAAACACCATATATTTT.

The CDR3 sequence is CASSFGPGGYEQYF. In DNA, the CDR3 is TGTGCCAGCAGTTTCGGCCCGGGGGGCTACGAGCAGTACTTC. The chain joins TRBV6-5 to TRBJ2-7; 7 bases line up with TRBD2. Germline trimming cut 4 bases from V and 3 bases from J; bases unmatched to any gene: 6. CDR1 and CDR2 (germline): MNHEY, SVGAGI. This CDR3 is 14 amino acids long.

The chain carries TRBV5-4 and TRBJ1-4; D is possibly TRBD1 (6 bases). In germline, CDR1 is SGHNT, CDR2 YYREEE (reference sequence). This CDR3 is built from 16 residues. Trimming shortened V by 3 bases and J by 7 bases, and 19 bases separated the two germline ends. The CDR3 region has the DNA TGTGCCAGCAGCTCGAAATACAGGGATATGGGTGAAAAACTGTTTTTT. This sequence encodes CASSSKYRDMGEKLFF.

The genes are TRBV2 and TRBJ1-5; possibly TRBD1 for D (5 bases). Trimming stripped 3 bases from V and 2 bases from J, with 14 bases between. Germline-derived CDR1 and CDR2 are SNHLY and FYNNEI. CDR3 length: 16 residues. CDR3 protein: CASSDWGGSGNQPQHF. The CDR3 bases are TGTGCCAGCAGTGATTGGGGGGGGAGCGGCAATCAGCCCCAGCATTTT.

The rearrangement links TRBV9 to TRBJ2-1; no firm D call. This CDR3 is 14 amino acids long. V dropped 0 bases and J dropped 6 bases, with 10 bases sitting between them. In germline, CDR1 is SGDLS, CDR2 YYNGEE. The CDR3 DNA reads TGTGCCAGCAGCGTAGCGTTCGAGCGCAATGAGCAGTTCTTC. This sequence encodes CASSVAFERNEQFF.

This clone has just a few counts. This chain joins TRBV5-1 and TRBJ1-2; 7 bases fit TRBD1. Germline V gives CDR1 SGHRS, CDR2 YFSETQ. V was clipped by 2 bases and J by 5 bases; unmatched bases: 9. This CDR3 has 15 amino acids. CDR3 sequence (DNA): TGCGCCAGCAGCTTAAATTCCGGGACAGTTTATGGCTACACCTTC. Translating gives CASSLNSGTVYGYTF.

This clone was picked up a small number of times. The V and J genes are TRBV30 and TRBJ1-5; tentative D call: TRBD1 (6 bases). With 5 bases removed from V and 12 bases from J, the gap between germline ends came to 14 bases. Germline V gene sequence: CDR1 GTSNPN, CDR2 SVGIG (reference sequence). The CDR3 consists of 11 residues. In nucleotides, the CDR3 is TGTGCCTGGGGACCTGGGGGCCACCAGCATTTT. Translation: CAWGPGGHQHF.

This chain joins TRBV9 and TRBJ1-3; no clear D. Germline assignment: CDR1 SGDLS and CDR2 YYNGEE. CDR3 length equals 14 residues. V lost 1 base and J 8 bases, leaving 13 bases between the germline ends. The CDR3 nucleotides read TGTGCCAGCAGCGTATCCTTACCCGCGGACACCATATATTTT. Amino acid sequence: CASSVSLPADTIYF.

This chain connects TRBV6-1 to TRBJ2-7, with a possible D match to TRBD1 (6 bases). The CDR3 runs 13 residues. With 5 bases removed from V and 3 bases from J, the gap between germline ends came to 11 bases. The V gene's germline CDR1 is MNHNS and CDR2 SASEGT. CDR3 sequence: CASSTGLGYEQYF. DNA of the CDR3: TGTGCCAGCAGTACAGGGTTAGGCTACGAGCAGTACTTC.

This clone is a singleton in its sample. This chain connects TRBV19 to TRBJ2-5, with TRBD2 matching 10 bases. CDR3 size: 16 residues. In germline, CDR1 is LNHDA, CDR2 SQIVND (reference sequence). V dropped 4 bases and J dropped 2; count of bases not matched to a gene: 7. The CDR3 reads CASSKGAGGLQETQYF. Here the CDR3 DNA reads TGTGCCAGTAGTAAGGGAGCGGGGGGGCTTCAAGAGACCCAGTACTTC.

The CDR3 reads CASSKAGYGYTF. For the CDR3, the DNA is TGTGCCAGTAGCAAGGCGGGCTATGGCTACACCTTC. V gene TRBV19 combines with J gene TRBJ1-2; no firm D call. The ends were cut back, 6 bases at V and 4 bases at J, with 9 bases in the middle. The CDR3 loop spans 12 amino acids. The germline V gene encodes CDR1 LNHDA and CDR2 SQIVND (reference sequence).

The table lists this clone with a count of one. The genes are TRBV28 and TRBJ2-1; D ambiguous. The CDR3 extends over 11 amino acids. Germline CDR1 reads MDHEN; CDR2 reads SYDVKM. V gave up 5 bases and J gave up 5 bases, with 4 bases separating them. The CDR3 is CASSVNNEQFF. In nucleotides, the CDR3 is TGTGCCAGCAGTGTCAACAATGAGCAGTTCTTC.

This clone was detected a few times. This chain connects TRBV6-5 to TRBJ1-5; 7 nucleotides match TRBD1. The junction had 5 bases not matched to a gene; V was cut back by 6 bases and J by 3 bases. The V gene's germline CDR1 is MNHEY and CDR2 SVGAGI. This CDR3 contains 14 residues. Here the CDR3 DNA reads TGTGCCAGCAGCCGGACAGGTACCAATCAGCCCCAGCATTTT. Encoded protein: CASSRTGTNQPQHF.

CDR3 sequence reads: CASSARTSGGGADTQYF. CDR3 sequence (DNA): TGTGCCAGCAGCGCCAGGACTAGCGGGGGGGGAGCAGATACGCAGTATTTT. This chain links TRBV9 with TRBJ2-3; 15 nucleotides line up with TRBD2. Germline trimming cut 3 bases from V and 4 bases from J; bases unmatched to any gene: 6. The CDR3 spans 17 residues. Germline loops: CDR1 SGDLS, CDR2 YYNGEE. Full variable domain (missing parts from reference TRBV9 and TRBJ2-3): DSGVTQTPKHLITATGQRVTLRCSPRSGDLSVYWYQQSLDQGLQFLIQYYNGEERAKGNILERFSAQQFPDLHSELNLSSLELGDSALYFCASSARTSGGGADTQYFGPGTRLTVL.

The chain couples TRBV19 to TRBJ1-5, with 7 bases aligning to TRBD1. Germline-derived CDR1 and CDR2 are LNHDA and SQIVND (reference sequence). V shed 3 bases and J 7 bases; nucleotides not matched to a gene: 9. The CDR3 has 15 residues. CDR3 loop: CASSIGQGVGQPQHF. CDR3 sequence (DNA): TGTGCCAGTAGTATTGGGCAGGGGGTGGGACAGCCCCAGCATTTT.

Only one count was recorded for this clone. The V and J genes are TRBV4-2 and TRBJ2-5, with 9 positions matching TRBD1. The CDR3 totals 15 residues. V was pared by 1 base and J by 5 bases, with 5 bases of the junction left unmatched. Germline values: CDR1 LGHNA, CDR2 YNFKEQ. The CDR3, as DNA: TGTGCCAGCAGCCAAGCTGACAGGGGGAAGGAGACCCAGTACTTC. Protein: CASSQADRGKETQYF.

This clone has just one count. The V and J genes are TRBV4-1 and TRBJ2-3, with 10 positions matching TRBD2. The V gene's germline CDR1 is MGHRA and CDR2 YSYEKL. V dropped 1 base and J dropped 6; count of bases not matched to a gene: 13. CDR3 size: 18 residues. The CDR3 protein is CASSQGRGLAPALDTQYF. CDR3 DNA sequence: TGCGCCAGCAGCCAAGGGAGGGGACTAGCGCCAGCACTCGATACGCAGTATTTT.

The genes are TRBV4-2 and TRBJ1-2; 9 bases are a match to TRBD1. The CDR3 runs to 17 residues. Unmatched junction bases numbered 9, after V lost 0 bases and J lost 4 bases. CDR1 LGHNA and CDR2 YNFKEQ come from the germline V gene. CDR3 amino acids: CASSQEGTGPWTYGYTF. The DNA for the CDR3 is TGTGCCAGCAGCCAAGAGGGGACAGGGCCATGGACCTATGGCTACACCTTC.